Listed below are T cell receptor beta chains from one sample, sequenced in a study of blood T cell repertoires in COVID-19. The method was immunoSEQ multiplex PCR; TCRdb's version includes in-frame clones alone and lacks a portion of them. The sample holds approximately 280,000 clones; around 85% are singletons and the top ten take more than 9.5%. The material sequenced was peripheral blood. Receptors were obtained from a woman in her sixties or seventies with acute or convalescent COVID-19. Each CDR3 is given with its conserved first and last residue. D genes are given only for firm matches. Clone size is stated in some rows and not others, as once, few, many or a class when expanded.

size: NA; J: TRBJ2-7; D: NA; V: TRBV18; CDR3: CASSPNGRSYEQYF; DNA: TGTGCCAGCTCACCAAACGGCAGGTCCTACGAGCAGTACTTC
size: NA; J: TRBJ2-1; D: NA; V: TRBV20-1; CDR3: CSAAPRNEQFF; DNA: TGCAGTGCTGCCCCGAGGAATGAGCAGTTCTTC
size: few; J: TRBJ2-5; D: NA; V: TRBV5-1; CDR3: CASSLRGFPQETQYF; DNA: TGCGCCAGCAGCCTTAGGGGGTTCCCACAAGAGACCCAGTACTTC
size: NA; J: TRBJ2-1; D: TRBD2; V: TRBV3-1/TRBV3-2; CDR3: CASSPGLGRANEQFF; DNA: TGTGCCAGCAGCCCCGGACTAGGCCGGGCGAATGAGCAGTTCTTC
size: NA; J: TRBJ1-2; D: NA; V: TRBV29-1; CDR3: CSVRGGYGYTF; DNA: TGCAGCGTGAGGGGGGGGTATGGCTACACCTTC
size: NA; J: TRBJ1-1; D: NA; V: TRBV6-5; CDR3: CASMEGRMAEAFF; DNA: TGTGCCAGCATGGAGGGCCGGATGGCTGAAGCTTTCTTT
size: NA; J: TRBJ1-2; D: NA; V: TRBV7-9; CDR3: CASSSSPYGYTF; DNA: TGTGCCAGCAGCTCTAGCCCCTATGGCTACACCTTC
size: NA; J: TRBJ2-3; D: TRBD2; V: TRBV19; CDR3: CASSIGGGRTDTQYF; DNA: TGTGCCAGTAGTATAGGCGGGGGTAGGACAGATACGCAGTATTTT
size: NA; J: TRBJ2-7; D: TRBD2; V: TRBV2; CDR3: CASLGSRLAGFYEQYF; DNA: TGTGCCAGCTTGGGGTCGAGACTAGCGGGGTTCTACGAGCAGTACTTC
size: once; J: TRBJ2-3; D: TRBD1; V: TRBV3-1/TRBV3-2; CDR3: CASSQGYRGRTDTQYF; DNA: TGTGCCAGCAGCCAAGGTTACAGGGGGCGGACAGATACGCAGTATTTT
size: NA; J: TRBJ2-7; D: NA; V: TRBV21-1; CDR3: CASSFRLGGSYEQYF; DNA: TGTGCCAGCAGCTTCAGATTAGGGGGTTCCTACGAGCAGTACTTC
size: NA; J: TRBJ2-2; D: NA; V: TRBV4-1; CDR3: CASSQAGGHTGELFF; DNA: TGCGCCAGCAGCCAAGCGGGGGGCCACACCGGGGAGCTGTTTTTT
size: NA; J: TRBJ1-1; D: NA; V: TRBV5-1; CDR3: CASSLNSNGGNTEAFF; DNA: TGCGCCAGCAGCTTGAACTCAAACGGTGGGAACACTGAAGCTTTCTTT
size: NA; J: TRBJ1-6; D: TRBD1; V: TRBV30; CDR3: CAWSERTGWSPLHF; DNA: TGTGCCTGGAGTGAACGGACAGGGTGGTCACCCCTCCACTTT
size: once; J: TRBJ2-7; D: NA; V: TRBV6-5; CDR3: CASRRGRLMYEQYF; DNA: TGTGCCAGCAGGCGGGGACGCTTGATGTACGAGCAGTACTTC
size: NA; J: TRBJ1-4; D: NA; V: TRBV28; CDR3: CATRAQPKLFF; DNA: TGTGCCACCCGCGCTCAACCGAAACTGTTTTTT
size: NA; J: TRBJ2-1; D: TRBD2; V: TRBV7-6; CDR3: CASSLALGGSEQFF; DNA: TGTGCCAGCAGCTTAGCCCTGGGAGGGAGTGAGCAGTTCTTC
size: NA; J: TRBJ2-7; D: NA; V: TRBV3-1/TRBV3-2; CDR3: CASSQVWDTSYEQYF; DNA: TGTGCCAGCAGCCAAGTATGGGACACCAGCTACGAGCAGTACTTC
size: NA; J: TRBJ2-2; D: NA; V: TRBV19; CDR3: CASSRLERYTGELFF; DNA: TGTGCCAGTAGTCGTCTCGAGCGGTACACCGGGGAGCTGTTTTTT
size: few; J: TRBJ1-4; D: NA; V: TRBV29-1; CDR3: CSVRGEGEKLFF; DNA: TGCAGCGTCAGGGGTGAGGGTGAAAAACTGTTTTTT
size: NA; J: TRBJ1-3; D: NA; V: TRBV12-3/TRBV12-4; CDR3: CASSLLKNTIYF; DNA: TGTGCCAGCAGCCTACTGAAAAACACCATATATTTT
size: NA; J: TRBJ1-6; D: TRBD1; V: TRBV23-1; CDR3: CASTNRGNSPLHF; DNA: TGCGCCAGCACGAACAGGGGAAATTCACCCCTCCACTTT
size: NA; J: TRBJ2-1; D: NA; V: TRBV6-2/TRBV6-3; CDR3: CASSYAGSNLQGEQFF; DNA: TGTGCCAGCAGTTACGCCGGTTCAAATCTCCAGGGTGAGCAGTTCTTC
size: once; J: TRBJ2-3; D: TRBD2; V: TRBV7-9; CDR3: CASSPGIAGTDTQYF; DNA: TGTGCCAGCAGCCCCGGAATAGCGGGGACAGATACGCAGTATTTT
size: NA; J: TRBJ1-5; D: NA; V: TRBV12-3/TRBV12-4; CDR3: CASSPSYNQPQHF; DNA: TGTGCCAGCAGTCCCAGTTACAATCAGCCCCAGCATTTT
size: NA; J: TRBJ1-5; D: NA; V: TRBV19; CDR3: CASGRLGGPNQPQHF; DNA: TGTGCCAGTGGTCGATTGGGAGGACCCAATCAGCCCCAGCATTTT
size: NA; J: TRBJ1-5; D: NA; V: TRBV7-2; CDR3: CASSLERNQPQHF; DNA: TGTGCCAGCAGCTTAGAGCGTAATCAGCCCCAGCATTTT
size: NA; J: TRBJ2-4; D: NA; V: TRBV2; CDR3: CASSLGGNQYF; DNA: TGTGCCAGCAGCCTAGGAGGGAACCAGTACTTC
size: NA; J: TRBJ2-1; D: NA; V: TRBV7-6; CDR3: CASSPYRGRDNEQFF; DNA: TGTGCCAGCAGCCCCTACAGGGGGAGGGACAATGAGCAGTTCTTC
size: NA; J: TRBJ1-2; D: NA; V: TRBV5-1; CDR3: CASSLGTEGYGYTF; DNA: TGCGCCAGCAGCTTGGGGACAGAGGGCTATGGCTACACCTTC
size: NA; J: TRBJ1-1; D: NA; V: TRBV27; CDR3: CASSLIRETEAFF; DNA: TGTGCCAGCAGTTTGATTCGGGAGACTGAAGCTTTCTTT
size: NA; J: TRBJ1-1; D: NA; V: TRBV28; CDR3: CASSLPPDTEAFF; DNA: TGTGCCAGCAGTTTACCCCCGGACACTGAAGCTTTCTTT
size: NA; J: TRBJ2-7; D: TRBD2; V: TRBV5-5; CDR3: CASSRTSGGSYEQYF; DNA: TGTGCCAGCAGCCGTACTAGCGGGGGCTCCTACGAGCAGTACTTC
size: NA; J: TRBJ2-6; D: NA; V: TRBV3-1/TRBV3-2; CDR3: CASSHTGANVLTF; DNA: TGTGCCAGCAGCCACACTGGGGCCAACGTCCTGACTTTC
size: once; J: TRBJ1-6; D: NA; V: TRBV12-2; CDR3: CASRFIGGSGQGPPPPNSPLHF; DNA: TGTGCAAGTCGCTTTATAGGGGGGTCGGGACAGGGGCCCCCCCCACCCAATTCACCCCTCCACTTT
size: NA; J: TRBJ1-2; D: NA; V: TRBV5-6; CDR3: CASSLDGYGYTF; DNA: TGTGCCAGCAGCTTGGACGGCTATGGCTACACCTTC
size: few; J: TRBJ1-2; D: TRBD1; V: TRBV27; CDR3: CASATGAQGYTF; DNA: TGTGCCAGCGCGACAGGGGCACAGGGCTACACCTTC
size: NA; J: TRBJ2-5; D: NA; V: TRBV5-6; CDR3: CASSLRARVQETQYF; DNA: TGTGCCAGCAGCTTGAGGGCCAGGGTCCAGGAGACCCAGTACTTC
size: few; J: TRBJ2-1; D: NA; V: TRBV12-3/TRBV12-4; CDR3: CASSIRDNRFF; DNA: TGTGCCAGCAGTATCCGGGACAATCGGTTCTTC
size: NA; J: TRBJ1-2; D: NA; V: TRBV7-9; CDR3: CASSLQGWDGYTF; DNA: TGTGCCAGCAGCCTCCAGGGTTGGGATGGCTACACCTTC
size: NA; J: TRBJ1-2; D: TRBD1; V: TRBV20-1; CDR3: CSARGQFGYTF; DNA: TGCAGTGCTAGGGGACAGTTCGGCTACACCTTC
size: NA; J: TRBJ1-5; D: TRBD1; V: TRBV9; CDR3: CASTPPGGGKVEPQHF; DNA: TGTGCCAGCACCCCACCAGGAGGGGGCAAAGTTGAGCCCCAGCATTTT
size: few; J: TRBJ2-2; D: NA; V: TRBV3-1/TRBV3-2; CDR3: CASSRLGQMNTGELFF; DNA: TGTGCCAGCAGCAGGCTTGGGCAGATGAACACCGGGGAGCTGTTTTTT
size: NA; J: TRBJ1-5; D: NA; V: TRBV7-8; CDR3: CASSLQNQPQHF; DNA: TGTGCCAGCAGCCTACAGAATCAGCCCCAGCATTTT
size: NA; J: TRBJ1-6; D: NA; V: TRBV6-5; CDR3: CASRYGLTSYNSPLHF; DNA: TGTGCCAGCAGATACGGACTCACCTCCTATAATTCACCCCTCCACTTT
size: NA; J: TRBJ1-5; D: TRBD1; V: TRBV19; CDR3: CASRRGDSYSNQPQHF; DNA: TGTGCCAGTCGGCGTGGGGACAGCTATAGCAATCAGCCCCAGCATTTT
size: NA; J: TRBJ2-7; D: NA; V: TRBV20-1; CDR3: CSAPQGREQYF; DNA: TGCAGTGCGCCTCAGGGGCGCGAGCAGTACTTC
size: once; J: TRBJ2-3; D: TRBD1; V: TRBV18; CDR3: CASSPRGQGVGTQYF; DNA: TGTGCCAGCTCACCGCGAGGACAGGGCGTAGGTACGCAGTATTTT
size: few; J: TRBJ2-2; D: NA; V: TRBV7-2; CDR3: CASSSGERTGELFF; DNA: TGTGCCAGCAGCTCGGGGGAACGTACCGGGGAGCTGTTTTTT
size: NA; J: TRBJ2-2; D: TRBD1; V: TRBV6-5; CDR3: CASSPDRGNTGELFF; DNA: TGTGCCAGCAGCCCGGACAGGGGCAACACCGGGGAGCTGTTTTTT
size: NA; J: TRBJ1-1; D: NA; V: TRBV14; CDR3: CASSQDVGRNTEAFF; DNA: TGTGCCAGCAGCCAAGATGTCGGTAGGAACACTGAAGCTTTCTTT
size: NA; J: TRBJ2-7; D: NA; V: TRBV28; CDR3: CASSLRTAGEQYF; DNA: TGTGCCAGCAGTCTTCGGACAGCCGGCGAGCAGTACTTC
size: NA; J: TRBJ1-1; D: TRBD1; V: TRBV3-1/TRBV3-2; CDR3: CASSSSDRGHLGWAFF; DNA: TGTGCCAGCAGCTCTTCGGACAGGGGGCACCTAGGCTGGGCTTTCTTT
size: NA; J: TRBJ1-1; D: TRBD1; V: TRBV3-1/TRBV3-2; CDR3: CASSRRTGRINTEAFF; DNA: TGTGCCAGCAGCCGTCGGACAGGGCGTATAAACACTGAAGCTTTCTTT
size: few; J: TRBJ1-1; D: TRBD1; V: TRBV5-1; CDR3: CASSLTAGTGNEAFF; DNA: TGCGCCAGCAGCCTGACTGCCGGGACAGGGAATGAAGCTTTCTTT
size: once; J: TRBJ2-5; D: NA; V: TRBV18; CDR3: CASSPPAQRRETQYF; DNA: TGTGCCAGCTCACCACCCGCCCAGCGGAGGGAGACCCAGTACTTC
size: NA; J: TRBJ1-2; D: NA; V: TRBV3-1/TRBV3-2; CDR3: CASSPDKNLYTF; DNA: TGTGCCAGCAGCCCGGACAAAAATCTCTACACCTTC
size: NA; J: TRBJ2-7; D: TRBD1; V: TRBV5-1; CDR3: CASSRDRNYEQYF; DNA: TGCGCCAGCAGCAGGGACAGAAACTACGAGCAGTACTTC
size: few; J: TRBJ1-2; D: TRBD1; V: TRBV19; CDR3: CASSRDRALTGYTF; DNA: TGTGCCAGTTCCCGGGACAGGGCCCTGACGGGCTACACCTTC